Described below is a single TCR beta chain sequence and its context. The protocol was immunoSEQ multiplex PCR, while the TCRdb copy is restricted to in-frame clones and leaves out a portion. The sample comprises more than 95,000 clones, about nine tenths of which are singletons, and 3.3% rests with the top ten. In germline, CDR1 is KGHDR, CDR2 SFDVKD. The CDR3 contains 16 residues. The V gene lost 2 bases and the J gene lost 2 bases, with 12 bases spanning the gap. The sample originates from a study of T cell responses to AZD1222 COVID-19 vaccine. This material consisted of peripheral blood, taken 28 days after the second dose of the MenACWY control vaccine. The TCR originated in an adult who received the MenACWY meningococcal vaccine as a control. This chain uses TRBV24-1 with TRBJ1-5; D is possibly TRBD1 (5 bases). CDR3 bases: TGTGCCACCAGTGATTCGAGAGGGGATCGCAATCAGCCCCAGCATTTT. Translation: CATSDSRGDRNQPQHF.